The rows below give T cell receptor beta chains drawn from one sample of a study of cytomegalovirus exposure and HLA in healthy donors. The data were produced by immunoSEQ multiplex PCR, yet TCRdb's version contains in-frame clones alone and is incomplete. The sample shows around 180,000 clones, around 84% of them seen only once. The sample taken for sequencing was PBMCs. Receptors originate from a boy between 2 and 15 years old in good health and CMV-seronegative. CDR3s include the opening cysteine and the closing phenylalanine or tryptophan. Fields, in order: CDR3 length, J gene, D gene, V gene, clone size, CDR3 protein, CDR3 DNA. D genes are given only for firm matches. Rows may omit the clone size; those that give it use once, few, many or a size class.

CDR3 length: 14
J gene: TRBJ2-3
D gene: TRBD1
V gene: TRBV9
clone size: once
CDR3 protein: CASSGRQGTDTQYF
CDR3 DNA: TGTGCCAGCAGCGGTCGACAGGGAACAGATACGCAGTATTTT

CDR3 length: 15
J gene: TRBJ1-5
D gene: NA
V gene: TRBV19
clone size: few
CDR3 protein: CASSMAPYSNQPQHF
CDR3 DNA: TGTGCCAGTAGTATGGCCCCTTATAGCAATCAGCCCCAGCATTTT

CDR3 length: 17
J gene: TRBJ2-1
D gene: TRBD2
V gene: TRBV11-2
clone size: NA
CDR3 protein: CASSRGLAGSSYNEQFF
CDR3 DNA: TGTGCCAGCAGCCGCGGACTAGCGGGGAGCTCCTACAATGAGCAGTTCTTC

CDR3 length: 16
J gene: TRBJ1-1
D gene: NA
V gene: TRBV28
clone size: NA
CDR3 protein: CASSLSSTGMNTEAFF
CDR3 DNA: TGTGCCAGCAGTTTAAGTAGCACGGGAATGAACACTGAAGCTTTCTTT

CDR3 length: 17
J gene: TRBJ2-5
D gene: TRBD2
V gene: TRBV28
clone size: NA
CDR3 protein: CASSLLASGGVQETQYF
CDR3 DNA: TGTGCCAGCAGTTTACTGGCTAGCGGGGGAGTTCAAGAGACCCAGTACTTC

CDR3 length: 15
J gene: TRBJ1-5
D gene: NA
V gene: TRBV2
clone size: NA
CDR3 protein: CAGSPVGANNQPQHF
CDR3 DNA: TGTGCCGGCAGTCCCGTAGGGGCCAACAATCAGCCCCAGCATTTT

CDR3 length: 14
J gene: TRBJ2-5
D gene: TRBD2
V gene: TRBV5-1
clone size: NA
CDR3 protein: CASSLGTSGETQYF
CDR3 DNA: TGCGCCAGCAGCTTGGGGACTAGCGGGGAGACCCAGTACTTC

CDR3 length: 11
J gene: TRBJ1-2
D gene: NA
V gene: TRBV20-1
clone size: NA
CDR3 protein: CSASPATVYTF
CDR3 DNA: TGCAGTGCCTCCCCTGCGACAGTCTACACCTTC

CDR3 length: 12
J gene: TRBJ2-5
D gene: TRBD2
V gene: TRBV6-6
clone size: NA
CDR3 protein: CASWGGEETQYF
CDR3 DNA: TGTGCCAGCTGGGGGGGGGAAGAGACCCAGTACTTC

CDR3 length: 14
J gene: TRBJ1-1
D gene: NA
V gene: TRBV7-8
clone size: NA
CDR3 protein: CASSRLLIDTEAFF
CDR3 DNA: TGTGCCAGCAGCAGACTTCTGATCGACACTGAAGCTTTCTTT

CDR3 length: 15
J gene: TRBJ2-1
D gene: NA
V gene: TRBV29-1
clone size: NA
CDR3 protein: CSVNAQGQFYNEQFF
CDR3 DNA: TGCAGCGTTAACGCACAGGGACAATTCTACAATGAGCAGTTCTTC

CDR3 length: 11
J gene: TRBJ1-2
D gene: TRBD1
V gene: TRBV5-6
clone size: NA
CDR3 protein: CASSMGQARTF
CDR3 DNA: TGTGCCAGCAGCATGGGACAGGCGAGGACCTTC

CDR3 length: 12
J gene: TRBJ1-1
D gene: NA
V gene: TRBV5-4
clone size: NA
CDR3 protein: CASSLQNTEAFF
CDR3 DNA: TGTGCCAGCAGCTTGCAGAACACTGAAGCTTTCTTT

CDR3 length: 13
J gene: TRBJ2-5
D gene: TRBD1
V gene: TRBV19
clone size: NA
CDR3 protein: CASGQAIQETQYF
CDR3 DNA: TGTGCCAGTGGACAGGCTATACAAGAGACCCAGTACTTC

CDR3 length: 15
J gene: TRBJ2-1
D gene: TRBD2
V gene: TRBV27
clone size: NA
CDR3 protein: CASTLAGESYNEQFF
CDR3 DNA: TGTGCCAGCACGTTAGCGGGAGAGTCCTACAATGAGCAGTTCTTC

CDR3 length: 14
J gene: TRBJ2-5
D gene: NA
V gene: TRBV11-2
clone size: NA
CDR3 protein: CASSLRRGRETQYF
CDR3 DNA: TGTGCCAGCAGCTTACGACGGGGTCGGGAGACCCAGTACTTC

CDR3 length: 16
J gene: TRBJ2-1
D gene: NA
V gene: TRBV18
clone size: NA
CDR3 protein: CASSPLRTTIGNEQFF
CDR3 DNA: TGTGCCAGCTCACCACTAAGGACTACCATAGGGAATGAGCAGTTCTTC

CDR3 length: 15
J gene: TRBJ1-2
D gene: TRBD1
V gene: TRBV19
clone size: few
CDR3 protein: CASSKPPGTGEGYTF
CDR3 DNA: TGTGCCAGTAGTAAACCCCCCGGGACAGGGGAAGGCTACACCTTC

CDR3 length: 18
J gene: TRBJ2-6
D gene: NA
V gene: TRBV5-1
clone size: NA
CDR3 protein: CASSRDSTKSSGANVLTF
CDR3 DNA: TGCGCCAGCAGCCGCGACAGTACCAAAAGCTCTGGGGCCAACGTCCTGACTTTC

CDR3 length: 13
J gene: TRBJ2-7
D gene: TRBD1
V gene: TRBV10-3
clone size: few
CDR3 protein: CAISQGVTYEQYF
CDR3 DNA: TGTGCCATCTCACAGGGGGTAACCTACGAGCAGTACTTC

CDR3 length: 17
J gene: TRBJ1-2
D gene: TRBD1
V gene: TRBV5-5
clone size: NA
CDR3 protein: CASSESAGTGSIYGYTF
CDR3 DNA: TGTGCCAGCAGCGAGTCAGCCGGGACAGGGTCCATCTATGGCTACACCTTC

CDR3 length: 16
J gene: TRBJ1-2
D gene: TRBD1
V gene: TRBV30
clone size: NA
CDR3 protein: CAWTEPGQGKSGGYTF
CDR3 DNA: TGTGCCTGGACCGAGCCGGGACAGGGAAAGAGTGGTGGCTACACCTTC

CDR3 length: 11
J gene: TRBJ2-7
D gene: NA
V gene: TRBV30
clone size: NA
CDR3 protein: CAWTSSYEQYF
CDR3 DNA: TGTGCCTGGACTAGCTCCTACGAGCAGTACTTC

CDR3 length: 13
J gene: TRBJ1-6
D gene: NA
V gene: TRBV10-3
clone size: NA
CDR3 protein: CAINQNNNSPLHF
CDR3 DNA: TGTGCCATCAACCAAAACAATAATTCACCCCTCCACTTT

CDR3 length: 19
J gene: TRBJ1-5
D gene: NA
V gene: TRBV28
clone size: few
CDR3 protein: CASSSPWLTGPRSNQPQHF
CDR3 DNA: TGTGCCAGCAGCTCCCCCTGGCTCACAGGGCCTCGGAGCAATCAGCCCCAGCATTTT

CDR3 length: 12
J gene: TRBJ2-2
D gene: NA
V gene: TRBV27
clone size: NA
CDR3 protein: CASSVTDGELFF
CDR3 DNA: TGTGCCAGCAGTGTGACTGACGGGGAGCTGTTTTTT

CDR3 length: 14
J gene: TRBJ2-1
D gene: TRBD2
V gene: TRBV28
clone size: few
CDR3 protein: CASSSPPSREGQFF
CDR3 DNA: TGTGCCAGCAGTTCACCCCCTTCGCGGGAGGGGCAGTTCTTC

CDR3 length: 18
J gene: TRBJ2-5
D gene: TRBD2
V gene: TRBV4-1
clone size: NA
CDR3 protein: CASSQDKSSGGALETQYF
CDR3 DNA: TGCGCCAGCAGCCAAGACAAGTCTAGCGGGGGGGCCCTGGAGACCCAGTACTTC

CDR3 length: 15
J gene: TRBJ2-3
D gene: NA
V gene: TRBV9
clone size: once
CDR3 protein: CASSVVSSGGDTQYF
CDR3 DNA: TGTGCCAGCAGCGTAGTGAGTAGCGGTGGGGATACGCAGTATTTT

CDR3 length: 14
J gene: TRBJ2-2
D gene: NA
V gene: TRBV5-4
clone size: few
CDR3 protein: CASSSVRGTGELFF
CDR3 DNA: TGTGCCAGCAGCTCGGTCCGGGGAACCGGGGAGCTGTTTTTT

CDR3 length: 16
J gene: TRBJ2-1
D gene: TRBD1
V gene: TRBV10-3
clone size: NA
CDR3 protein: CAIRKPSGQGGDEQFF
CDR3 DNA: TGTGCCATCAGGAAACCTTCGGGACAGGGTGGGGATGAGCAGTTCTTC

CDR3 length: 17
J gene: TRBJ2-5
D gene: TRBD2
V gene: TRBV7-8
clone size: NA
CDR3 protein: CASSRRALAGGRETQYF
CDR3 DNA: TGTGCCAGCAGCCGAAGAGCCCTAGCGGGGGGCCGGGAGACCCAGTACTTC

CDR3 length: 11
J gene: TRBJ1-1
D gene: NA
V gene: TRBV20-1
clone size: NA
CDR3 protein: CSATTGSSAFF
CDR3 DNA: TGCAGTGCTACCACCGGGAGCTCAGCTTTCTTT

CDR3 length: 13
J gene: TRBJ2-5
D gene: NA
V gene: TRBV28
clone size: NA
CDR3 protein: CASTLSGVETQYF
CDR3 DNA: TGTGCCAGCACCCTATCGGGGGTAGAGACCCAGTACTTC

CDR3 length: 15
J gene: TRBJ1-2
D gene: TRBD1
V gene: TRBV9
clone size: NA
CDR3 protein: CASSPRDSTIYGYTF
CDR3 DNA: TGTGCCAGCAGCCCCCGGGACAGCACAATCTATGGCTACACCTTC

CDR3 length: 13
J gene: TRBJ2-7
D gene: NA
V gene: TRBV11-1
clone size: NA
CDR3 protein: CASSSSEAYEQYF
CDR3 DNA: TGTGCCAGCAGCTCCTCGGAGGCCTACGAGCAGTACTTC

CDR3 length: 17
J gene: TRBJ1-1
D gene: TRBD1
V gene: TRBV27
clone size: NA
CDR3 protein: CASSSGQGIVSGGVAFF
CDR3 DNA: TGTGCCAGCAGTTCGGGACAGGGGATCGTTTCTGGGGGGGTCGCTTTCTTT

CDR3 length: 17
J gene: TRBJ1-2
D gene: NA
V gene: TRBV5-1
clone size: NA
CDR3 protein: CASSFYIRTGANYGYTF
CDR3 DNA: TGCGCCAGCAGCTTTTATATCAGAACGGGGGCTAACTATGGCTACACCTTC

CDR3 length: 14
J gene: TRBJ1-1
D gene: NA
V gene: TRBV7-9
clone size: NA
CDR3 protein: CASSSKGGNTEAFF
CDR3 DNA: TGTGCCAGCAGCTCCAAGGGAGGCAACACTGAAGCTTTCTTT

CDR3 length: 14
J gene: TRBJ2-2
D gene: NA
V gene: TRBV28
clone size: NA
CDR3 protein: CASRRTLLRGELFF
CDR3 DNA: TGTGCCAGCAGAAGGACTCTTCTGCGCGGGGAGCTGTTTTTT

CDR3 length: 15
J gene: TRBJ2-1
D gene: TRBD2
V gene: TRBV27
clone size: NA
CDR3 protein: CASSFDRGSYNEQFF
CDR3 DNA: TGTGCCAGCAGTTTTGACCGCGGGAGCTACAATGAGCAGTTCTTC

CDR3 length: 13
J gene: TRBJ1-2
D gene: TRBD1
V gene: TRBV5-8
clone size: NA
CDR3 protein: CASSGQGHYGYTF
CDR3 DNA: TGTGCCAGCTCCGGACAGGGCCACTATGGCTACACCTTC

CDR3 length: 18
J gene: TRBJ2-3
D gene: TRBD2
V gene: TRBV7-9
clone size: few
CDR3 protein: CASSLGIRLREGTDTQYF
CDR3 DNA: TGTGCCAGCAGCTTAGGTATAAGATTGCGGGAGGGCACAGATACGCAGTATTTT

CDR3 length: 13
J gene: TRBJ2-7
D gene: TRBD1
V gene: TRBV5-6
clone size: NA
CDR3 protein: CASSLQGVYEQYF
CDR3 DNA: TGTGCCAGCAGCCTTCAGGGGGTCTACGAGCAGTACTTC

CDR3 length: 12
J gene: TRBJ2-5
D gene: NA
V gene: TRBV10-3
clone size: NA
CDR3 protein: CAISENRETQYF
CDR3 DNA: TGTGCCATCAGTGAGAATCGAGAGACCCAGTACTTC

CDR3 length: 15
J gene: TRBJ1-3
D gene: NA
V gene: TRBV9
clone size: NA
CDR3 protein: CASSVEIARADTIYF
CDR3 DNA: TGTGCCAGCAGCGTAGAGATTGCCAGGGCTGACACCATATATTTT

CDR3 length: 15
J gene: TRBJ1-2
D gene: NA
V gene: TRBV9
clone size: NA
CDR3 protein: CASSVAIGGIRGYTF
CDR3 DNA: TGTGCCAGCAGCGTAGCCATCGGGGGGATTAGGGGCTACACCTTC

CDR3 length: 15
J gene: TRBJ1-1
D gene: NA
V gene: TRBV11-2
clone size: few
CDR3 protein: CASSLDSGVNTEAFF
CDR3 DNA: TGTGCCAGCAGCTTAGATAGCGGGGTGAACACTGAAGCTTTCTTT

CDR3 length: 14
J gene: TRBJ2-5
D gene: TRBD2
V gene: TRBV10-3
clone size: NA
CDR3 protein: CAISPGGGQETQYF
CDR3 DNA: TGTGCCATCAGTCCCGGGGGGGGACAAGAGACCCAGTACTTC

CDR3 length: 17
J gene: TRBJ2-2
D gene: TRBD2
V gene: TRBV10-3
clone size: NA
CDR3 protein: CAISESLAGSNTGELFF
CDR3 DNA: TGTGCCATCAGTGAAAGCCTAGCGGGGTCGAACACCGGGGAGCTGTTTTTT

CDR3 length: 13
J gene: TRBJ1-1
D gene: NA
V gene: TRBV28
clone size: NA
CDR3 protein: CAIRGGGGTEAFF
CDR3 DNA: TGTGCCATCCGTGGGGGGGGAGGCACTGAAGCTTTCTTT

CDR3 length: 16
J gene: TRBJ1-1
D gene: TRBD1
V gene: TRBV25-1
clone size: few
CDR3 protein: CASSVSGTGQNTEAFF
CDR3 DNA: TGTGCCAGCAGTGTTTCCGGGACAGGGCAGAACACTGAAGCTTTCTTT